There are a few counts of the clone carrying this T cell receptor beta chain. Its specificity is not known. The data derive from a study of blood T cells in healthy people across ages. Study in general: Per two T cells, template switching captured roughly one barcoded beta molecule. The study, taken as a whole, reports: Both higher diversity and more naive CD4+ cells marked long-lived donors when set against aged donors.

Extraction yielded at least 6 micrograms of total RNA per sample. The authors ran a second PCR of 7 to 11 cycles using a sample-barcoded 5' primer and a J-beta primer mix. Each CDR3 protein gets one entry after TCRdb re-called the 5' RACE reads with MiXCR. The table lists about 1.7 million distinct CDR3 sequences, under 30% of them singletons. Germline assignment: CDR1 MDHEN and CDR2 SYDVKM. The CDR3 has 13 residues. The V end was cut by 7 bases, the J end by 8 bases, with 17 bases between. The clonotype was recovered from a woman in her twenties or thirties in good health. Sequences were obtained from blood. The V and J genes are TRBV28 and TRBJ1-2; a possible D gene is TRBD1 (6 bases). CDR3 DNA sequence: TGTGCCAGCAACAAACAGGGCCCTCGGGGCTACACCTTC. Amino acid sequence: CASNKQGPRGYTF.